The rows below give T cell receptor beta chains drawn from one sample of a study of PD-1 blockade in classical Hodgkin lymphoma. Sequencing used immunoSEQ multiplex PCR; TCRdb keeps in-frame clones, though not all of them. This sample has about 110,000 clones, with 89% found just once. The sequencing here drew on peripheral blood mononuclear cells (PBMCs), taken before the second cycle of nivolumab. The receptor source for this set is a human donor with classical Hodgkin lymphoma. The CDR3 runs from the conserved cysteine through the conserved F or W. Fields, in order: V gene, D gene, clone size, J gene, CDR3 protein, CDR3 DNA. The D gene is left open where the match is weak. Expanded clones are given a class, and other clones once, few, many or no size at all.

TRBV6-1	.	once	TRBJ1-1	CASSEPGRVTEAFF	TGTGCCAGCAGTGAACCTGGACGGGTCACTGAAGCTTTCTTT
TRBV2	.	few	TRBJ2-7	CASSEALRGEQYF	TGTGCCAGCAGTGAAGCCCTACGGGGGGAGCAGTACTTC
TRBV19	TRBD1	.	TRBJ1-2	CASLQGTRNFNYGYTF	TGTGCCAGCCTACAGGGGACGAGAAATTTTAACTATGGCTACACCTTC
TRBV28	.	.	TRBJ2-7	CASSLSRENKQYF	TGTGCCAGCAGTTTATCAAGGGAAAACAAGCAGTACTTC
TRBV4-3	TRBD2	.	TRBJ2-7	CASSPTRGGEQYF	TGCGCCAGCAGCCCTACACGGGGGGGGGAGCAGTACTTC
TRBV4-2	TRBD2	.	TRBJ2-2	CASSQELAGVAGELFF	TGTGCCAGCAGCCAAGAGTTAGCGGGAGTGGCCGGGGAGCTGTTTTTT
TRBV9	.	.	TRBJ2-1	CASRRVEGSYNEQFF	TGTGCCAGCAGGAGGGTGGAGGGCTCCTACAATGAGCAGTTCTTC
TRBV19	.	.	TRBJ1-3	CASRRIGYGNTIYF	TGTGCCAGTAGAAGGATCGGTTACGGAAACACCATATATTTT
TRBV7-2	.	.	TRBJ1-1	CASSFHPRRQWTEAFF	TGTGCCAGCAGCTTCCACCCCCGGAGGCAATGGACTGAAGCTTTCTTT
TRBV7-7	.	.	TRBJ2-2	CASSLSGDAGELFF	TGTGCCAGCAGCTTATCCGGAGATGCCGGGGAGCTGTTTTTT
TRBV5-5	.	.	TRBJ2-5	CASSPLLRDAQETQYF	TGTGCCAGCAGTCCGCTGCTCCGGGACGCCCAAGAGACCCAGTACTTC
TRBV6-5	.	.	TRBJ1-2	CASRGGGTFYGYTF	TGTGCCAGCCGGGGGGGAGGGACCTTCTATGGCTACACCTTC
TRBV7-2	.	few	TRBJ1-2	CASSAPWVGYGYTF	TGTGCCAGCAGCGCTCCCTGGGTGGGCTATGGCTACACCTTC
TRBV10-3	.	.	TRBJ1-4	CAISAGGGNEKLFF	TGTGCCATCAGTGCGGGGGGCGGAAATGAAAAACTGTTTTTT